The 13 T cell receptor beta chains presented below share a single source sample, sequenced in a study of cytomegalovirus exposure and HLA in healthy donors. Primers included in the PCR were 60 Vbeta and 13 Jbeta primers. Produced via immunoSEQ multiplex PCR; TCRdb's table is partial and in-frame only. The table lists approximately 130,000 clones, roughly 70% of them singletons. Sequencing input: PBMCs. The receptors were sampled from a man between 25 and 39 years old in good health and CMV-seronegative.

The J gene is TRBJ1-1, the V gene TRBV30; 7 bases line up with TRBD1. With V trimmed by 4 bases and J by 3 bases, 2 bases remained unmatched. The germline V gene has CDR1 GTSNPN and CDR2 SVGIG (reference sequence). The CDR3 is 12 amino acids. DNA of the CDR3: TGTGCCTGGACAACAGGGGACACTGAAGCTTTCTTT. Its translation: CAWTTGDTEAFF.

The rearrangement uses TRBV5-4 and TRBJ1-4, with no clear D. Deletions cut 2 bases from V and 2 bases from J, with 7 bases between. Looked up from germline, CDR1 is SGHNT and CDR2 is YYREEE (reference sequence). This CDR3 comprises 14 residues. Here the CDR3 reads CASSLRATNEKLFF. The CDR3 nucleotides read TGTGCCAGCAGCTTAAGAGCTACTAATGAAAAACTGTTTTTT.

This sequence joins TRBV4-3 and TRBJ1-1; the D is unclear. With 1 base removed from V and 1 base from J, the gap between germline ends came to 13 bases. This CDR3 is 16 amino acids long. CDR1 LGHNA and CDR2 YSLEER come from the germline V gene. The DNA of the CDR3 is TGCGCCAGCAGCCAAGCGGAGTCCAACTCGAACACTGAAGCTTTCTTT. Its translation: CASSQAESNSNTEAFF.

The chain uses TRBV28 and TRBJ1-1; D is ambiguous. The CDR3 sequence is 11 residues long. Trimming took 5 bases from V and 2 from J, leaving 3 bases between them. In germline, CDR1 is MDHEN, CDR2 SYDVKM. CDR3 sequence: CASSTNTEAFF. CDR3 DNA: TGTGCCAGCAGTACAAACACTGAAGCTTTCTTT. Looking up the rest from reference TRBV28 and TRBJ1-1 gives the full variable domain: DVKVTQSSRYLVKRTGEKVFLECVQDMDHENMFWYRQDPGLGLRLIYFSYDVKMKEKGDIPEGYSVSREKKERFSLILESASTNQTSMYLCASSTNTEAFFGQGTRLTVV.

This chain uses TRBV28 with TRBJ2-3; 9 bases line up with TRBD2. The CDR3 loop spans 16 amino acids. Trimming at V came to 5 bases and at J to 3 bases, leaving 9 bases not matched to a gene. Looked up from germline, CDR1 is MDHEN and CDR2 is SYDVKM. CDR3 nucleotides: TGTGCCAGCAGTAGTCCCACTAGCGGGCAAACAGATACGCAGTATTTT. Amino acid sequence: CASSSPTSGQTDTQYF.

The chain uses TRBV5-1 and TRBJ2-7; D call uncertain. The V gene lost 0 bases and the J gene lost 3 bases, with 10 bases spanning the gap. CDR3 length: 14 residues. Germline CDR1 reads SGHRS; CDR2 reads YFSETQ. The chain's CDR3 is CASSLAPIIYEQYF. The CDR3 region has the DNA TGCGCCAGCAGCTTGGCCCCTATAATCTACGAGCAGTACTTC. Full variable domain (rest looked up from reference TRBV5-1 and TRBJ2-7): KAGVTQTPRYLIKTRGQQVTLSCSPISGHRSVSWYQQTPGQGLQFLFEYFSETQRNKGNFPGRFSGRQFSNSRSEMNVSTLELGDSALYLCASSLAPIIYEQYFGPGTRLTVT.

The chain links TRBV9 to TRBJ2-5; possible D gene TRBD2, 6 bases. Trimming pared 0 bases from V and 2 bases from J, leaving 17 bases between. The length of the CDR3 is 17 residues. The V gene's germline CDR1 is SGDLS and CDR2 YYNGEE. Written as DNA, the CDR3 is TGTGCCAGCAGCGTAGGAGGTGGACTACCCGTTCAAGAGACCCAGTACTTC. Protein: CASSVGGGLPVQETQYF.

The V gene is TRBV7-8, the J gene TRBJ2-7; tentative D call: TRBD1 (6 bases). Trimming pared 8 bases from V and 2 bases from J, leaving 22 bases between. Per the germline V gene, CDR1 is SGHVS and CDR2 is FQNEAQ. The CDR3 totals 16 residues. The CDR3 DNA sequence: TGTGCCAGCCAGCTTTTGGGGGCCAGGGACCCCTACGAGCAGTACTTC. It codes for CASQLLGARDPYEQYF. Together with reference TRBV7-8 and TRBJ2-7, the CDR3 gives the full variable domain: GAGVSQSPRYKVAKRGQDVALRCDPISGHVSLFWYQQALGQGPEFLTYFQNEAQLDKSGLPSDRFFAERPEGSVSTLKIQRTQQEDSAVYLCASQLLGARDPYEQYFGPGTRLTVT.

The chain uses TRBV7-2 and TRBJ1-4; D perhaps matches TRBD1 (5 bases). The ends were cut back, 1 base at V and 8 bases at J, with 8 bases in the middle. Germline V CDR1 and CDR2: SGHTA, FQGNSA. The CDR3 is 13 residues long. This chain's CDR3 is CASSLEGVEKLFF. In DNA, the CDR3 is TGTGCCAGCAGCTTAGAAGGGGTCGAAAAACTGTTTTTT. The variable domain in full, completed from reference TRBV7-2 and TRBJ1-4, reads GAGVSQSPSNKVTEKGKDVELRCDPISGHTALYWYRQSLGQGLEFLIYFQGNSAPDKSGLPSDRFSAERTGGSVSTLTIQRTQQEDSAVYLCASSLEGVEKLFFGSGTQLSVL.

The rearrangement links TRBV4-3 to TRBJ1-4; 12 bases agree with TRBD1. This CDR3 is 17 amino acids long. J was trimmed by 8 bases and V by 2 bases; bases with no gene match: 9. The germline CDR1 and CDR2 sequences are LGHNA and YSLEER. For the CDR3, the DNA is TGCGCCAGCAGCCAATCATCCGGGACAGGGGGCAACGAAAAACTGTTTTTT. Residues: CASSQSSGTGGNEKLFF.

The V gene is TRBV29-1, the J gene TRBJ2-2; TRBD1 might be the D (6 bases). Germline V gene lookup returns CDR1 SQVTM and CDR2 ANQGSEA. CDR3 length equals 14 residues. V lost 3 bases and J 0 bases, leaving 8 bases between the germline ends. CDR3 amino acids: CSVEGTTNTGELFF. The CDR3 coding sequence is TGCAGCGTTGAGGGGACAACGAACACCGGGGAGCTGTTTTTT.

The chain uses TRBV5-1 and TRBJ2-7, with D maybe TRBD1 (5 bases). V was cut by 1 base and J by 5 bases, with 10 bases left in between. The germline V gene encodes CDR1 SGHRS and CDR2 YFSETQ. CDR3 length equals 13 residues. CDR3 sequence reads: CASSLPGLDEQYF. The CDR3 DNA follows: TGCGCCAGCAGCTTGCCAGGGTTGGACGAGCAGTACTTC.

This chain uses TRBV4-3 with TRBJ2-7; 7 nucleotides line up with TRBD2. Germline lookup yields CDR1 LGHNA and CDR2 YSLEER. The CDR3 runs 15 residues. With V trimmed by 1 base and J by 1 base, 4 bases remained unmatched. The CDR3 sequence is CASSQGTSISYEQYF. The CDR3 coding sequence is TGCGCCAGCAGCCAAGGGACTAGTATATCCTACGAGCAGTACTTC.